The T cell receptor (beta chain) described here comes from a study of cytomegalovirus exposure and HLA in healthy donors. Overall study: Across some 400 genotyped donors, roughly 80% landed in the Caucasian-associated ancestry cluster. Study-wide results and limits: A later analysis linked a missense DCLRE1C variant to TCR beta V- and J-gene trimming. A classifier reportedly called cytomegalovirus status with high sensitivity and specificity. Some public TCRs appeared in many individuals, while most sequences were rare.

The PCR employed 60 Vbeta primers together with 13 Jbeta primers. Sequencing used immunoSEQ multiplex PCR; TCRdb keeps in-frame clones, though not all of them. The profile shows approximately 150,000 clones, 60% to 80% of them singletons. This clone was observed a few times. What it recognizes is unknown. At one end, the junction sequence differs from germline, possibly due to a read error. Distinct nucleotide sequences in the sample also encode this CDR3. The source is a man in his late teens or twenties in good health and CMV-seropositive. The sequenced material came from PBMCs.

The CDR3 sequence is CASSLAGGRQYTTPHTQYF. The DNA for the CDR3 is TGTGCCAGCAGCTTGGCGGGAGGGCGACAATATACTACACCTCATACGCAGTATTTC. V usage is TRBV5-4 and J usage is TRBJ2-3; TRBD2 agrees at 8 bases. The germline gives CDR1 SGHNT, CDR2 YYREEE (reference sequence). CDR3 length: 19 residues.